One sample yielded the 11 T cell receptor beta chains listed below, sequenced in a study of early T cells in non-severe SARS-CoV-2 infection. A single record per CDR3 protein comes from TCRdb applying MiXCR to the 5' RACE reads. The repertoire consists of roughly 51,000 distinct CDR3 sequences, with roughly 8.2% occurring once and the leading ten covering 10% to 13%. Source: whole blood, taken at baseline. Every receptor here comes from an adult who was a healthcare worker with PCR-confirmed SARS-CoV-2 infection or an uninfected control (not recorded which).

This clonotype was picked up many times. The rearrangement joins TRBV7-2 to TRBJ2-1; tentatively, D is TRBD1 or TRBD2 (5 bases each). Germline CDR1 SGHTA, CDR2 FQGNSA. Deletions cut 5 bases from V and 9 bases from J, with 14 bases between. This CDR3 contains 13 residues. CDR3 sequence reads: CASSQLSGSEQFF. CDR3 coding DNA: TGTGCCAGCAGCCAACTATCAGGGAGTGAGCAGTTCTTC.

This sequence joins TRBV20-1 and TRBJ2-3; D may correspond to TRBD1 or TRBD2 (5 bases each). This CDR3 comprises 13 residues. Trimming cost V 3 bases and J 0 bases, with 7 bases left between them. Germline V lookup: CDR1 DFQATT, CDR2 SNEGSKA (reference sequence). CDR3 nucleotide sequence: TGCAGTGCTAGCGGGGCTAGCACAGATACGCAGTATTTT. This sequence encodes CSASGASTDTQYF.

This clonotype was seen at least ten times. The gene calls are TRBV5-6 and TRBJ2-7; TRBD2 agrees at 9 bases. The CDR3 runs to 16 residues. The ends lost 0 bases at V and 2 bases at J; junction bases unmatched: 6. The V gene's germline CDR1 is SGHDT and CDR2 YYEEEE. The CDR3, as DNA: TGTGCCAGCAGCTTGGATGGGACTAGCAGAGCCTACGAGCAGTACTTC. It codes for CASSLDGTSRAYEQYF.

This clonotype was seen repeatedly, ten times or more. The chain uses TRBV7-8 and TRBJ1-2; 7 bases agree with TRBD1. Per the germline V gene, CDR1 is SGHVS and CDR2 is FQNEAQ. V shed 2 bases and J 4 bases; nucleotides not matched to a gene: 7. The CDR3 runs to 15 residues. The CDR3 sequence: CASSLSTGTFYGYTF. The CDR3 bases are TGTGCCAGCAGCTTATCGACAGGGACTTTCTATGGCTACACCTTC. Full variable domain (remainder filled in from reference TRBV7-8 and TRBJ1-2): GAGVSQSPRYKVAKRGQDVALRCDPISGHVSLFWYQQALGQGPEFLTYFQNEAQLDKSGLPSDRFFAERPEGSVSTLKIQRTQQEDSAVYLCASSLSTGTFYGYTFGSGTRLTVV.

This clonotype was picked up many times. V is TRBV4-1 and J is TRBJ2-7, with 12 positions matching TRBD2. After removal of 4 bases from V and 2 bases from J, the junction contained 3 bases not matched to a gene. The length of the CDR3 is 15 residues. Per germline, CDR1 MGHRA and CDR2 YSYEKL. CDR3 in amino acids: CASSPGLAGTYEQYF. CDR3 DNA sequence: TGCGCCAGCAGCCCAGGACTAGCGGGGACCTACGAGCAGTACTTC.

This clonotype was recorded many times. This chain links TRBV7-2 with TRBJ1-3; D ambiguous. CDR1 and CDR2 from the germline V gene are SGHTA and FQGNSA. The CDR3 extends over 14 amino acids. V lost 4 bases, J lost 3 bases, and 10 bases lay in between. The CDR3 loop is CASSSQENGNTIYF. In nucleotides, the CDR3 is TGTGCCAGCAGCTCTCAGGAGAATGGAAACACCATATATTTT.

The table lists this clonotype with many counts. CDR3 sequence reads: CASSEQAGGPLYEQYF. The CDR3 bases are TGTGCCAGCAGTGAACAAGCGGGAGGGCCCTTATACGAGCAGTACTTC. The rearrangement links TRBV25-1 to TRBJ2-7; 10 positions agree with TRBD2. Germline-derived CDR1 and CDR2 are MGHDK and SYGVNS. V lost 2 bases to trimming and J lost 4 bases; unmatched junction nucleotides: 8. CDR3 size: 16 residues.

The table lists this clonotype with many counts. The chain combines TRBV20-1 with TRBJ2-1, with D maybe TRBD2 (6 bases). V dropped 4 bases and J dropped 1 base, with 23 bases sitting between them. Per germline, CDR1 DFQATT and CDR2 SNEGSKA (reference sequence). The CDR3 totals 18 residues. This chain's CDR3 is CSAIGPDAGSTSYNEQFF. The CDR3 nucleotides read TGCAGTGCTATAGGCCCCGACGCGGGGAGTACTTCCTACAATGAGCAGTTCTTC.

This clonotype has only a few counts. The CDR3 nucleotides read TGTGCCAGCAGCCCCCCCCCTGGAGGCAACAATGAGCAGTTCTTC. Translation gives CASSPPPGGNNEQFF. V gene TRBV5-4 combines with J gene TRBJ2-1, with a weak D call TRBD2 (5 bases). Trimming took off 4 bases at V and 5 bases at J, with 16 bases between the two ends. Germline V gene data show CDR1 as SGHNT and CDR2 as YYREEE (reference sequence). This CDR3 spans 15 amino acids.

This clonotype was recorded a few times. V usage is TRBV7-9 and J usage is TRBJ1-5; 8 nucleotides align to TRBD1. Per germline, CDR1 SEHNR and CDR2 FQNEAQ (reference sequence). This CDR3 has 16 residues. Trimming took 5 bases from V and 5 from J; bases not matched to a gene: 11. CDR3 nucleotide sequence: TGTGCCAGCAGCCCCAGCACTCAGGGGGCAGATCAGCCCCAGCATTTT. Its protein is CASSPSTQGADQPQHF.

This clonotype has more than one count but fewer than ten. The chain recombines TRBV9 with TRBJ2-1; D unresolved. The CDR3 extends over 14 amino acids. In germline, CDR1 is SGDLS, CDR2 YYNGEE. Trimming pared 2 bases from V and 5 bases from J, leaving 11 bases between. This CDR3 reads CASSVLDQNNEQFF. CDR3 DNA: TGTGCCAGCAGCGTTTTAGACCAAAACAATGAGCAGTTCTTC. The full variable domain, its missing parts supplied by reference TRBV9 and TRBJ2-1, is DSGVTQTPKHLITATGQRVTLRCSPRSGDLSVYWYQQSLDQGLQFLIQYYNGEERAKGNILERFSAQQFPDLHSELNLSSLELGDSALYFCASSVLDQNNEQFFGPGTRLTVL.